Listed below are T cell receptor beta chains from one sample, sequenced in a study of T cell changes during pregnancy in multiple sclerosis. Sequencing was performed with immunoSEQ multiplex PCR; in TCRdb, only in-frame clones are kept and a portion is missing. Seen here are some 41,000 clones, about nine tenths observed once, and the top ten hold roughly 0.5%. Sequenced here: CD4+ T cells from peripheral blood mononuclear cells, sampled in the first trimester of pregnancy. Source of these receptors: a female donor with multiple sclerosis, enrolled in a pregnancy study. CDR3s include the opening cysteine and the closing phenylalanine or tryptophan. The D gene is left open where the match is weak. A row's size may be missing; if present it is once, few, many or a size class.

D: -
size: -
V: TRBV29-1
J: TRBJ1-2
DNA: TGCAGCGTTGAAACCAACTCGCCTAACTATGGCTACACCTTC
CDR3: CSVETNSPNYGYTF

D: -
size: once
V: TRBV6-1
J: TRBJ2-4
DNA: TGTGCCAGCAGTGATGCCACAGCCCTAGCCAAAAACATTCAGTACTTC
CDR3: CASSDATALAKNIQYF

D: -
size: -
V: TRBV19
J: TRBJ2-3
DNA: TGTGCCAGTACTCCGACTGGGTTCACAGATACGCAGTATTTT
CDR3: CASTPTGFTDTQYF

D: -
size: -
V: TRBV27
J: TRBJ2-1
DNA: TGTGCCAGCGGGCTCCGGAGGTACCAGGTGGATGAGCAGTTCTTC
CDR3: CASGLRRYQVDEQFF

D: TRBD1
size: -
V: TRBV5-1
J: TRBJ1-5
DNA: TGCGCCAGCAGCTTACAGGGGAATAGCAATCAGCCCCAGCATTTT
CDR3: CASSLQGNSNQPQHF

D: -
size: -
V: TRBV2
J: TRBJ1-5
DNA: TGTGCCAGCAGCCAGGGTCTGAGCAATCAGCCCCAGCATTTT
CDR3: CASSQGLSNQPQHF

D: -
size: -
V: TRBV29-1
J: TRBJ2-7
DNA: TGCAGCGTTGAAGTGTCTCCGGGAACAGGGTTCCACGAGCAGTACTTC
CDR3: CSVEVSPGTGFHEQYF

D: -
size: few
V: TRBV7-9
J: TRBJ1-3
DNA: TGTGCCAGCAGCTTAGTGGTGAGCGGGACCTCTGGAAACACCATATATTTT
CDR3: CASSLVVSGTSGNTIYF

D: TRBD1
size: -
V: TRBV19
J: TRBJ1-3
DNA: TGTGCCAGTAATCCAGAGATGGGGGACAGGGATTTCGAAAACACCATATATTTT
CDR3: CASNPEMGDRDFENTIYF

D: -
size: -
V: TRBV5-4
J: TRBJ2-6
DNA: TGTGCCAGCAGCTCAACCTTGAGAGTTGGGGCCAACGTCCTGACTTTC
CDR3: CASSSTLRVGANVLTF

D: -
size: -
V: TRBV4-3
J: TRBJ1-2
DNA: TGCGCCAGCAGCCAAGAAAGCGAAAGTTACTATGGCTACACCTTC
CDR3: CASSQESESYYGYTF

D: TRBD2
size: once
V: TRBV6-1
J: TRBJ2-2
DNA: TGTGCCAGCAGAGAAGGTGCGGGACTAGGATCCGGGGAGCTGTTTTTT
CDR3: CASREGAGLGSGELFF

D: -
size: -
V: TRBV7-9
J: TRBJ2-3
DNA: TGTGCCAGCAGCTGGCAGGGGGGATTCACAGATACGCAGTATTTT
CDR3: CASSWQGGFTDTQYF

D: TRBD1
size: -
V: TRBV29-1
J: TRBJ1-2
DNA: TGCAGCGCGGGACAGGGGGACTATGGCTACACCTTC
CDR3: CSAGQGDYGYTF

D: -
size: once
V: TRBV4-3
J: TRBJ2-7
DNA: TGCGCCAGCAGCCAAGCGGGGTTTTCCTACGAGCAGTACTTC
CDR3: CASSQAGFSYEQYF

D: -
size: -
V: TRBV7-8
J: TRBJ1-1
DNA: TGTGCCAGCAGCCCACAGCGGGGGTCAGGTACTGAAGCTTTCTTT
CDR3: CASSPQRGSGTEAFF

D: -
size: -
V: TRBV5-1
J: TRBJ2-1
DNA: TGCGCCAGCAGCTTGGACGGGTTCTCGGAGCAGTTCTTC
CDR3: CASSLDGFSEQFF

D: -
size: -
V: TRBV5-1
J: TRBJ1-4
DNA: TGCGCCAGCAGCCGTGCCTCGGGTCTTAATGAAAAACTGTTTTTT
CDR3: CASSRASGLNEKLFF

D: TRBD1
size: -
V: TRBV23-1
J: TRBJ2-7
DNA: TGCGCCAGCAGTCGACCGGGACAGCTATCCTACGAGCAGTACTTC
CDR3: CASSRPGQLSYEQYF

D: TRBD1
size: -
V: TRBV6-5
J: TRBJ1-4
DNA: TGTGCCAGCAGTACCAGGGGGACAGGGGTGGAAAAACTGTTTTTT
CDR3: CASSTRGTGVEKLFF

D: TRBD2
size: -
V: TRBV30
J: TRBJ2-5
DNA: TGTGCCTGGAGTGGATTAGCGGGGGGGCCGGGGGAGACCCAGTACTTC
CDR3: CAWSGLAGGPGETQYF

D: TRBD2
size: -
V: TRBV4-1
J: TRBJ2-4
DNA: TGCGCCAGCAGCCAAGATGGGGGGACTAGCGGGAGAGACCTAGCCAAAAACATTCAGTACTTC
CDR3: CASSQDGGTSGRDLAKNIQYF

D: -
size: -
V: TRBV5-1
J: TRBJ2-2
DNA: TGCGCCAGCAGCTTGGAGTGGAGGACCCACACCGGGGAGCTGTTTTTT
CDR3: CASSLEWRTHTGELFF

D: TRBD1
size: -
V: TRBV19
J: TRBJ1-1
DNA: TGTGCCAGTAGACTCCGGGACCGCCTTTCAGGGGGAGAAGCTTTCTTT
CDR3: CASRLRDRLSGGEAFF

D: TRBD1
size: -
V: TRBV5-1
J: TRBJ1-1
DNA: TGCGCCAGCAGCGGGCCGGACAGGCTGAACACTGAAGCTTTCTTT
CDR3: CASSGPDRLNTEAFF

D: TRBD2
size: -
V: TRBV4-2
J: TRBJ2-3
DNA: TGTGCCAGCAGCCAAGGAAGCGGAGGAGCGGGGGTTGGGAAGGGGACAGATACGCAGTATTTT
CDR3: CASSQGSGGAGVGKGTDTQYF

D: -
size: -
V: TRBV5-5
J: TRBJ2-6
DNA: TGTGCCAGCAGCAGAAGACAGTCTGGGGCCAACGTCCTGACTTTC
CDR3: CASSRRQSGANVLTF

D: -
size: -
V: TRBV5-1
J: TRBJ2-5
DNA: TGCGCCAGCAGCTTGGACGACTCTACGGGAGAGACCCAGTACTTC
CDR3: CASSLDDSTGETQYF

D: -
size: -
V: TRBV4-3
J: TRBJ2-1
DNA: TGCGCCAGCAGCCAAGAACTACACAATGAGCAGTTCTTC
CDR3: CASSQELHNEQFF

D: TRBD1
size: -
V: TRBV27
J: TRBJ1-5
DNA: TGTGCCAGCAAAGGACAGGGGGTTCAGCCCCAGCATTTT
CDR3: CASKGQGVQPQHF

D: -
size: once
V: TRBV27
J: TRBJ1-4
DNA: TGTGCCAGCAGTTTTCAGGGCAGTTATGAAAAACTGTTTTTT
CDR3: CASSFQGSYEKLFF

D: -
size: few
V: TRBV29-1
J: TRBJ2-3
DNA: TGCAGCGTTGATAGAGTCTCGTCGAAACCGCAACAGATCACAGATACGCAGTATTTT
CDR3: CSVDRVSSKPQQITDTQYF

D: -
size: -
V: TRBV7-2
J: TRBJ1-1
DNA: TGTGCCAGCAGCGCCTATCATACTGAAGCTTTCTTT
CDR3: CASSAYHTEAFF

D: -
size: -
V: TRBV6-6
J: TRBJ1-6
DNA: TGTGCCAGCAGTTACTCCCCGGGACAAAATTCACCCCTCCACTTT
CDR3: CASSYSPGQNSPLHF

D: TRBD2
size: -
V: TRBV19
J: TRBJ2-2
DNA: TGTGCCAGTAGTCCAGGGACTACGAACACCGGGGAGCTGTTTTTT
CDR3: CASSPGTTNTGELFF

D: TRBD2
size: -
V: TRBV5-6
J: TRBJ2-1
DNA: TGTGCCAGCAGCTTGAATGTAGCGGGAGGTGAGCAGTTCTTC
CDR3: CASSLNVAGGEQFF

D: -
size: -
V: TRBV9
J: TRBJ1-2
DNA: TGTGCCAGCAACCCTAAGGTGCAGGGGACCTACTATGGCTACACCTTC
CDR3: CASNPKVQGTYYGYTF

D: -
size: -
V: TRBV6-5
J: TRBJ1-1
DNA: TGTGCCAGCAGTTACTCAGTCCGCGGTAAAGCTTTCTTT
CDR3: CASSYSVRGKAFF

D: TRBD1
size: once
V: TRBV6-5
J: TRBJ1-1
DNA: TGTGCCAGCAGTCCGGGGACAGGGCTAGCAGCTTTCTTT
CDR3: CASSPGTGLAAFF

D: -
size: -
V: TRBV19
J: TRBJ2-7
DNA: TGTGCCAGTAGTGAGGGGGCTAGCGCCCCCTCCTACGAGCAGTACTTC
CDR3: CASSEGASAPSYEQYF

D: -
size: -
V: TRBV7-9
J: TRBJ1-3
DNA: TGTGCCAGCAGCTTAAATCTTTTGGGCAGGACTGGAAACACCATATATTTT
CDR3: CASSLNLLGRTGNTIYF

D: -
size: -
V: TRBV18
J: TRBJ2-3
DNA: TGTGCCAGCTCACCACCGAGCAGGGTAGCAGATACGCAGTATTTT
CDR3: CASSPPSRVADTQYF

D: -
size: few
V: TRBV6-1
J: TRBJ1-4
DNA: TGTGCCAGCAGCTTCTTAACAACTAATGAAAAACTGTTTTTT
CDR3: CASSFLTTNEKLFF

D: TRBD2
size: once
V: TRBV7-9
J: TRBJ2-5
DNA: TGTGCCAGCAGCCTGGGACTAGCGGGGGGGCCGAGGAGGCAAGAGACCCAGTACTTC
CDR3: CASSLGLAGGPRRQETQYF

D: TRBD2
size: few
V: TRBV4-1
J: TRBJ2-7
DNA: TGCGCCAGCAGCCAAGAATACGGGGGGCAAGTGACTAGCGGCCCGGTAAAGGACGAGCAGTACTTC
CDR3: CASSQEYGGQVTSGPVKDEQYF

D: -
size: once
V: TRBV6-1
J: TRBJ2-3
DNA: TGTGCCAGCAGTGAGATTAGGGGGGATACGCAGTATTTT
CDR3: CASSEIRGDTQYF

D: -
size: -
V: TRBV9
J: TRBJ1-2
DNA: TGTGCCAGCAGCGTAATGGGGCCTAACTATGGCTACACCTTC
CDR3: CASSVMGPNYGYTF

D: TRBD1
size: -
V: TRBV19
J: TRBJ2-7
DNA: TGTGCCAGTAGTATTGGAGGACAGGGTTCCTACGAGCAGTACTTC
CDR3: CASSIGGQGSYEQYF